These T cell receptor beta chains were read from a single sample in a study of cytomegalovirus exposure and HLA in healthy donors. The table came from immunoSEQ multiplex PCR; TCRdb's copy has only in-frame clones and leaves some out. The sample shows roughly 120,000 clones, about four fifths of them seen only once. Sequencing was carried out using PBMCs. The receptors were gathered from a male donor in good health and CMV-seropositive. Each CDR3 is given with its conserved first and last residue. D genes are given only for firm matches. Size is omitted from some rows. Given values are once, few, many or a class for expanded clones.

>TRBJ2-5|NA|TRBV7-7|NA
TGTGCTAGCAGCTTAGCCGGGACACGACAAGAGACCCAGTACTTC
CASSLAGTRQETQYF
>TRBJ2-7|NA|TRBV4-3|NA
TGCGCCAGCAGCCAAGAGGGCGCGGGGAGGAATCCCTACGAGCAGTACTTC
CASSQEGAGRNPYEQYF
>TRBJ1-5|NA|TRBV20-1|NA
TGCAGCGCAGGGGATCAGCCCCAGCATTTT
CSAGDQPQHF
>TRBJ2-2|few|TRBV7-9|NA
TGTGCCAGCAGCTTAGTATACCTAGTCCTGAGCGCCGGGGAGCTGTTTTTT
CASSLVYLVLSAGELFF
>TRBJ1-6|NA|TRBV30|NA
TGTGCCGGGGCAGGGGATTTTAGTTCACCCCTCCACTTT
CAGAGDFSSPLHF
>TRBJ2-7|NA|TRBV6-1|TRBD1
TGTGCCAGCAGTGAACCTGGACAGGTAGTTTACGAGCAGTACTTC
CASSEPGQVVYEQYF
>TRBJ1-3|NA|TRBV11-2|NA
TGTGCCAGCAGCTCACAGGGAAAGGGCTCTGGAAACACCATATATTTT
CASSSQGKGSGNTIYF
>TRBJ2-3|NA|TRBV19|NA
TGTGCCAGTACCAATAGGAGGAACACAGATACGCAGTATTTT
CASTNRRNTDTQYF
>TRBJ1-5|once|TRBV28|NA
TGTGCCAGCAGTTATCCGAATCAGCCCCAGCATTTT
CASSYPNQPQHF
>TRBJ2-5|NA|TRBV6-5|TRBD2
TGTGCCAGCAGTTACGGGGGAGGGAGGGAGACCCAGTACTTC
CASSYGGGRETQYF
>TRBJ1-5|NA|TRBV7-2|NA
TGTGCCAGCAGTTCCCAGGGCCCCAATCAGCCCCAGCATTTT
CASSSQGPNQPQHF
>TRBJ1-1|NA|TRBV5-8|NA
TGTGCCAGCCCTCGCGTAAGGGGGTCGGGCACTGAAGCTTTCTTT
CASPRVRGSGTEAFF
>TRBJ1-2|NA|TRBV9|TRBD1
TGTGCCAGCAGCGTCAGAATGACAGGGGGCGACTATGGCTACACCTTC
CASSVRMTGGDYGYTF
>TRBJ2-2|NA|TRBV7-9|NA
TGTGCCAGCAGACGAACGGGGGATCCCTCGAACACCGGGGAGCTGTTTTTT
CASRRTGDPSNTGELFF
>TRBJ2-5|NA|TRBV5-4|TRBD2
TGTGCCAGCAGCTTGCCCGGGACTACCGAGACCCAGTACTTC
CASSLPGTTETQYF
>TRBJ2-1|NA|TRBV19|TRBD2
TGTGCCAGTAGTTCTTGGGGGACTAGCGCCTACAATGAGCAGTTCTTC
CASSSWGTSAYNEQFF
>TRBJ2-7|NA|TRBV28|NA
TGTGCCAGCAATTCGGGACATAAATACGAGCAGTACTTC
CASNSGHKYEQYF
>TRBJ1-2|few|TRBV21-1|NA
TGTGCCAGCAGCAAGGGGGGGCCTAACTATGGCTACACCTTC
CASSKGGPNYGYTF
>TRBJ1-2|NA|TRBV11-1|TRBD1
TGTGCCAGCAGCTTTCCCGGACAGGGGGCATGGGGCTACACCTTC
CASSFPGQGAWGYTF
>TRBJ2-6|NA|TRBV4-1|NA
TGCGCCAGCAGCCAAGATAGGCAGGAAACCTCCTCTGGGGCCAACGTCCTGACTTTC
CASSQDRQETSSGANVLTF
>TRBJ1-5|few|TRBV5-3|TRBD1
TGTGCCAGAAGCTTTGACAGGGTCGATAGCAATCAGCCCCAGCATTTT
CARSFDRVDSNQPQHF
>TRBJ2-2|NA|TRBV6-1|NA
TGTGCCAGCAGTGCGGGGGGCTCCGGGGAGCTGTTTTTT
CASSAGGSGELFF
>TRBJ2-1|NA|TRBV7-3|TRBD2
TGTGCCAGCAGCTTAACGGGACTACCTAATGAGCAGTTCTTC
CASSLTGLPNEQFF
>TRBJ2-1|NA|TRBV27|TRBD2
TGTGCCAGCAGTCTAACCGGGACTAGCGGGAGGCTTCGCAATGAGCAGTTCTTC
CASSLTGTSGRLRNEQFF
>TRBJ1-5|NA|TRBV30|TRBD1
TGTGCCTGGAGTTCGCCAGGGGGAAATAGCAATCAGCCCCAGCATTTT
CAWSSPGGNSNQPQHF
>TRBJ2-3|NA|TRBV6-5|NA
TGTGCCAGCAGTTACTCAGGGGCAGATACGCAGTATTTT
CASSYSGADTQYF
>TRBJ2-2|NA|TRBV28|NA
TGTGCCAGCAGTTCGCTTCTGAGGGGGGGAAACACCGGGGAGCTGTTTTTT
CASSSLLRGGNTGELFF
>TRBJ2-5|NA|TRBV28|TRBD1
TGTGCCAGCAGTTTATGGGACAGGGCTGAGACCCAGTACTTC
CASSLWDRAETQYF
>TRBJ1-5|NA|TRBV7-2|TRBD1
TGTGCCAGCAGCTCGACAGGGGATAGCAATCAGCCCCAGCATTTT
CASSSTGDSNQPQHF
>TRBJ2-3|NA|TRBV6-6|NA
TGTGCCAGCAGCCGAGAACATGGGACTTTAATTTTT
CASSREHGTLIF
>TRBJ1-2|NA|TRBV9|NA
TGTGCCAGCAGCGACAGGGATCACTATGGCTACACCTTC
CASSDRDHYGYTF
>TRBJ2-7|once|TRBV11-2|TRBD2
TGTGCCAGCAGCTCTCTAGCGGGAGCAGGTTACGAGCAGTACTTC
CASSSLAGAGYEQYF
>TRBJ1-1|once|TRBV27|NA
TGTGCCAGCAGTTTCGGAGGGAACACTGAAGCTTTCTTT
CASSFGGNTEAFF
>TRBJ2-3|NA|TRBV6-6|NA
TGTGCCAGCAGTACGACAGGATGGAGGCCAGATACGCAGTATTTT
CASSTTGWRPDTQYF
>TRBJ2-1|NA|TRBV7-8|TRBD1
TGTGCCACCGCTGGGACAGGGACACCTTTAGCGGCTAATGAGCAGTTCTTC
CATAGTGTPLAANEQFF
>TRBJ2-5|NA|TRBV7-2|TRBD2
TGTGCCAGCAGCTTAGCTAGCCGGGGGGGCCAGTACTTC
CASSLASRGGQYF
>TRBJ2-2|NA|TRBV4-2|NA
TGTGCCAGCAGCCCGGGACTCGACACCGGGGAGCTGTTTTTT
CASSPGLDTGELFF
>TRBJ1-1|NA|TRBV28|NA
TGTGCCAGCAGTTTCGCTGGGAGGCAGAACACTGAAGCTTTCTTT
CASSFAGRQNTEAFF
>TRBJ2-1|NA|TRBV9|TRBD1
TGTGCCAGCAGCTCAAGGACAGGGCCGGGCAATGAGCAGTTCTTC
CASSSRTGPGNEQFF
>TRBJ1-1|NA|TRBV30|NA
TGTGCCTGGAGTTTTAAAGGCGGATTGAACACTGAAGCTTTCTTT
CAWSFKGGLNTEAFF
>TRBJ1-5|NA|TRBV27|NA
TGTGCCAGCAGTTCGGACAGAGCCGGACGGCCCCAGCATTTT
CASSSDRAGRPQHF
>TRBJ2-1|NA|TRBV28|TRBD2
TGTGCCAGCAGTTTATACCAGACTAGCGGGAGGTTCAATGAGCAGTTCTTC
CASSLYQTSGRFNEQFF
>TRBJ2-7|NA|TRBV7-2|TRBD2
TGTGCCAGCAGCTCCATTCTAGCGGTCGGCTACGAGCAGTACTTC
CASSSILAVGYEQYF
>TRBJ1-2|NA|TRBV28|NA
TGTGCCAGCACCGGTCCTCAACAGGGCTACACCTTC
CASTGPQQGYTF
>TRBJ1-2|once|TRBV7-9|TRBD1
TGTTCCAGCAGCGAACAGACAGGGGGGGATGGCTACACCTTC
CSSSEQTGGDGYTF
>TRBJ2-5|few|TRBV30|TRBD1
TGTGCCTGGAGTGATGGGACAGCCCAAGAGACCCAGTACTTC
CAWSDGTAQETQYF
>TRBJ2-7|few|TRBV5-4|TRBD1
TGTGCCAGCAGCCCGCGGCAGGGGGCCTTCTACGAGCAGTACTTC
CASSPRQGAFYEQYF
>TRBJ1-4|NA|TRBV19|NA
TGTGCCAGTAAATCAGGTGCAACTAATGAAAAACTGTTTTTT
CASKSGATNEKLFF
>TRBJ2-4|once|TRBV11-3|NA
TGTGCCAGCAGCTTTAGGGGAAACAGTCAGTACTTC
CASSFRGNSQYF
>TRBJ2-1|NA|TRBV12-5|TRBD2
TGTGCTAGTGGTTCAATCAGACTAGCGGGAGGAGTTGATGAGCAGTTCTTC
CASGSIRLAGGVDEQFF